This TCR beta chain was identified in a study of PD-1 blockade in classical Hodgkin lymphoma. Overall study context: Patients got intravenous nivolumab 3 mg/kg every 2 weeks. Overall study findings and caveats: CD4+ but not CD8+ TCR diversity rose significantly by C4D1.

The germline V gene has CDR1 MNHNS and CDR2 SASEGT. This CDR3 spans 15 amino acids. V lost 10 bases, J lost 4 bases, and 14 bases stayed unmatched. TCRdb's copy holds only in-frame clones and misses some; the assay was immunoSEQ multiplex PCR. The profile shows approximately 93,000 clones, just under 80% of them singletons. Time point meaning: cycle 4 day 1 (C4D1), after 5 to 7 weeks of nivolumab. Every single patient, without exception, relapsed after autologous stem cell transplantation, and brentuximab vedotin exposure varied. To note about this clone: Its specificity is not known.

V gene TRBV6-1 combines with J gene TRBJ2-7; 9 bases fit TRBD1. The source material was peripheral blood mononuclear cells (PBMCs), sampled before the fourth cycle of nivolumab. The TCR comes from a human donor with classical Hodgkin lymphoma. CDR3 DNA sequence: TGTGCCAACCAAAGGGCTTCGGGACAGGGATACGAGCAGTACTTC. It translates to CANQRASGQGYEQYF.